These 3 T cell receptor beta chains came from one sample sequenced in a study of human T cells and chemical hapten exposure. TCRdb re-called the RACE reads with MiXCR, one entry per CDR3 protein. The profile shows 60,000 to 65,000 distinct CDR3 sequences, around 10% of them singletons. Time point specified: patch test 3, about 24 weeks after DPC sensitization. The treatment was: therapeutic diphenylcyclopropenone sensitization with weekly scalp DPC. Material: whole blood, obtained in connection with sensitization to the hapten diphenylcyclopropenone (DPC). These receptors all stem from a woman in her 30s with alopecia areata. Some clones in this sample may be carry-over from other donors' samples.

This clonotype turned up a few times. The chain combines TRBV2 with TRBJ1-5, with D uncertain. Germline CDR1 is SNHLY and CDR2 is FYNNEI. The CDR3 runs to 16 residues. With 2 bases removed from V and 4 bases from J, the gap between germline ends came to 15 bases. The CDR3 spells CASSERQSGLNQPQHF. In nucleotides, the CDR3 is TGTGCCAGCAGTGAACGGCAGTCGGGCCTTAATCAGCCCCAGCATTTT.

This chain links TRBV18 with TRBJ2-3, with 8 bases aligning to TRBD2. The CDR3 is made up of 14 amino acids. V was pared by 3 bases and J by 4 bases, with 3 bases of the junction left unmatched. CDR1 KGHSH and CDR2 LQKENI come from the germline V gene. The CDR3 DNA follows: TGTGCCAGCTCACCTAGCGGGATGGCAGATACGCAGTATTTT. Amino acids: CASSPSGMADTQYF.

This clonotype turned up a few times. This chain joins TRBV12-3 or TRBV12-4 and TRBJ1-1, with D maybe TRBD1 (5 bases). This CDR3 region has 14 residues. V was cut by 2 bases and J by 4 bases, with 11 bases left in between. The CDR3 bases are TGTGCCAGCAGTTTATTTCAGGGATCCACTGAAGCTTTCTTT. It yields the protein CASSLFQGSTEAFF.